What follows are 19 T cell receptor beta chains derived from one specimen sequenced in a study of regulatory T cells in long-lasting Graves disease. Libraries of TCR beta came from iRepertoire HTBI primers plus Arm-PCR of CDR3 regions. One entry per CDR3 protein, called by TCRdb with MiXCR from the multiplex PCR reads. Counted here are about 530,000 distinct CDR3 sequences, approximately 16% occurring once; the ten biggest clones make up 25%. The sample's time point: newly diagnosed GD, antithyroid drugs for less than 3 months. RNA extracted from PBMCs served as the sequencing template. These data were also reused for a study on T cells in Graves' hyperthyroidism and ophthalmopathy.

The sample was peripheral blood mononuclear cells (PBMCs), taken at new diagnosis, from a patient treated with antithyroid drugs. These receptor sequences come from a woman aged 40 to 65 with Graves disease.

This clonotype was detected ten times or more. The rearrangement joins TRBV20-1 to TRBJ2-3, with D maybe TRBD2 (5 bases). In germline, CDR1 is DFQATT, CDR2 SNEGSKA (reference sequence). Trimming removed 3 bases from V and 3 bases from J, with 13 bases in between. CDR3 length: 14 amino acids. CDR3 loop: CSASKLVGTDTQYF. The CDR3 coding sequence is TGCAGTGCTAGTAAACTAGTTGGGACAGATACGCAGTATTTT.

This clonotype appeared a few times. This sequence joins TRBV20-1 and TRBJ2-2, with 7 bases matching TRBD1. The germline V gene encodes CDR1 DFQATT and CDR2 SNEGSKA (reference sequence). This CDR3 spans 12 amino acids. V shed 6 bases and J 6 bases; nucleotides not matched to a gene: 4. CDR3 region: CSAKGGPGELFF. The CDR3 nucleotides read TGCAGTGCGAAAGGGGGCCCCGGGGAGCTGTTTTTT.

The sample holds many counts of this clonotype. V usage is TRBV2 and J usage is TRBJ1-4, with 7 bases aligning to TRBD1. The CDR3 spans 18 residues. V gave up 3 bases and J gave up 0 bases; unmatched junction bases: 10. Germline CDR1 SNHLY, CDR2 FYNNEI. CDR3 sequence reads: CASSEVSLRGSTNEKLFF. In DNA form, the CDR3 reads TGTGCCAGCAGTGAGGTGTCCCTCAGGGGGTCAACTAATGAAAAACTGTTTTTT.

This clonotype was seen a handful of times. The V call is TRBV12-3 or TRBV12-4, the J call TRBJ2-1; 10 bases match TRBD1. V shed 1 base, J shed 7 bases, and the junction held 7 bases outside the gene matches. The CDR3 length is 16 residues. CDR3 region: CASSLGRDRGRNEQFF. The CDR3 DNA follows: TGTGCCAGCAGTTTAGGCCGGGACAGGGGTAGGAATGAGCAGTTCTTC.

The chain joins TRBV7-9 to TRBJ2-7, with D perhaps matching TRBD1 (5 bases). Germline V lookup: CDR1 SEHNR, CDR2 FQNEAQ (reference sequence). This CDR3 contains 14 residues. Trimming pared 5 bases from V and 6 bases from J, leaving 17 bases between. CDR3: CASSQTVIGGEQYF. The CDR3 coding sequence is TGTGCCAGCAGCCAGACAGTTATCGGTGGCGAGCAGTACTTC.

This clonotype was counted many times. The genes are TRBV9 and TRBJ1-1; maybe TRBD1 (5 bases). The CDR3 contains 12 residues. Trimming shortened V by 0 bases and J by 7 bases, and 7 bases separated the two germline ends. Looked up from germline, CDR1 is SGDLS and CDR2 is YYNGEE. The CDR3 here is CASSVVGGEAFF. In DNA form, the CDR3 reads TGTGCCAGCAGCGTAGTTGGGGGTGAAGCTTTCTTT. The entire variable domain, with the rest obtained from reference TRBV9 and TRBJ1-1, is as follows: DSGVTQTPKHLITATGQRVTLRCSPRSGDLSVYWYQQSLDQGLQFLIQYYNGEERAKGNILERFSAQQFPDLHSELNLSSLELGDSALYFCASSVVGGEAFFGQGTRLTVV.

A note on this clonotype: Given a much more abundant clone one base away, this may be a read error. The chain joins TRBV6-1 to TRBJ1-5; D gene unclear. CDR3 length: 15 amino acids. Per the germline V gene, CDR1 is MNHNS and CDR2 is SASEGT. The CDR3 nucleotides are TGTGCCAGCAGCTTAGGACCGAATAGCGATCAGCCCCAGCATTTT. It specifies CASSLGPNSDQPQHF.

Turning to this clonotype: A single base is all that separates this from a far larger clone, so a read error is likely. This chain links TRBV3-1 with TRBJ1-2; D not certain. Germline lookup yields CDR1 LGHDT and CDR2 YNNKEL (reference sequence). Trimming stripped 6 bases from V and 4 bases from J, with 12 bases between. The CDR3 loop spans 13 amino acids. CDR3 DNA: TGTGCCAGCAGTTCCCCGGGCCGCTATGGCTACACCTTC. Translating it yields CASSSPGRYGYTF.

This clonotype showed up many times. The CDR3 loop reads CAIRYSGLNTEAFF. CDR3 nucleotide sequence: TGTGCCATCAGGTATTCAGGGTTGAACACTGAAGCTTTCTTT. The chain joins TRBV10-3 to TRBJ1-1; weak D call: TRBD1 (5 bases). This CDR3 contains 14 residues. Germline lookup yields CDR1 ENHRY and CDR2 SYGVKD. Trimming stripped 6 bases from V and 0 bases from J, with 11 bases between.

The table lists this clonotype with many counts. V gene TRBV9 combines with J gene TRBJ1-2; D may be TRBD1 (5 bases). Germline CDR1 reads SGDLS; CDR2 reads YYNGEE. The V end was cut by 3 bases, the J end by 4 bases, with 22 bases between. The CDR3 sequence is 17 residues long. CDR3 protein: CASSADQWGKFSYGYTF. CDR3 DNA: TGTGCCAGCAGCGCCGACCAATGGGGCAAATTTAGCTATGGCTACACCTTC.

This clonotype was counted many times. The gene calls are TRBV11-1 and TRBJ1-2; 7 nucleotides match TRBD1. Trimming removed 2 bases from V and 4 bases from J; junction bases left unmatched: 1. The CDR3 has 13 residues. From germline, CDR1 is SGHAT and CDR2 FQDESV (reference sequence). CDR3 region: CASSLTGAYGYTF. The DNA for the CDR3 is TGTGCCAGCAGCTTAACAGGGGCCTATGGCTACACCTTC.

The V and J genes are TRBV18 and TRBJ1-3; 8 bases match TRBD1. V lost 2 bases to trimming and J lost 0 bases; unmatched junction nucleotides: 9. The CDR3 is 18 amino acids. Germline lookup yields CDR1 KGHSH and CDR2 LQKENI. The CDR3 sequence: CASSPSGPGGLSGNTIYF. CDR3 DNA sequence: TGTGCCAGCTCACCATCCGGCCCAGGGGGCCTCTCTGGAAACACCATATATTTT.

J is TRBJ2-1 and V is TRBV3-1; TRBD2 agrees at 7 bases. The CDR3 contains 15 residues. From germline, CDR1 is LGHDT and CDR2 YNNKEL (reference sequence). V was clipped by 6 bases and J by 1 base; unmatched bases: 6. CDR3 protein: CASSPGRGSYNEQFF. CDR3 coding DNA: TGTGCCAGCAGTCCGGGGCGGGGGTCCTACAATGAGCAGTTCTTC.

This clonotype was counted only a few times. V gene TRBV29-1 combines with J gene TRBJ2-7; D remains ambiguous. The CDR3 consists of 12 residues. Deletions cut 7 bases from V and 3 bases from J, with 13 bases between. Germline CDR1 reads SQVTM; CDR2 reads ANQGSEA. The CDR3 reads CSAEGKYYEQYF. In nucleotides, the CDR3 is TGCAGCGCCGAAGGGAAGTACTACGAGCAGTACTTC.

V usage is TRBV27 and J usage is TRBJ2-2, with 7 bases that match TRBD2. CDR3 length equals 13 residues. Trimming cost V 8 bases and J 4 bases; bases outside gene matches: 4. Per the germline V gene, CDR1 is MNHEY and CDR2 is SMNVEV (reference sequence). The CDR3, as DNA: TGTGCCAGCCGGGGGGTTAGCACCGGGGAGCTGTTTTTT. This codes for CASRGVSTGELFF.

The J gene is TRBJ2-3, the V gene TRBV19; D might be TRBD2 (6 bases). The CDR3 loop spans 16 amino acids. V shed 3 bases and J shed 1 base, with 14 bases lying between them. Germline V gene data show CDR1 as LNHDA and CDR2 as SQIVND (reference sequence). CDR3 sequence: CASSILRRGRTDTQYF. DNA of the CDR3: TGTGCCAGTAGTATTCTGAGGCGGGGACGCACAGATACGCAGTATTTT.

This clonotype was found many times. V usage is TRBV28 and J usage is TRBJ2-2; 7 nucleotides agree with TRBD1. The trim removed 3 bases at V and 1 base at J, leaving 2 bases unmatched. The CDR3 covers 15 residues. Germline-derived CDR1 and CDR2 are MDHEN and SYDVKM. The CDR3 protein is CASSFRTGNTGELFF. The DNA of the CDR3 is TGTGCCAGCAGTTTCAGGACAGGGAACACCGGGGAGCTGTTTTTT.

Concerning this clonotype: A much larger clone lies one base from this, so it may be a read error. The chain carries TRBV6-1 and TRBJ2-5; TRBD1 matches 8 bases. The germline V gene encodes CDR1 MNHNS and CDR2 SASEGT. Trimming cost V 8 bases and J 6 bases; bases outside gene matches: 8. The length of the CDR3 is 13 residues. CDR3 bases: TGTGCCAGCCGGACAGGGTTCGGAAAGACCCAGTACTTC. Translated: CASRTGFGKTQYF.

This clonotype was found a few times. J is TRBJ1-2 and V is TRBV24-1; the D is unclear. The CDR3 consists of 9 residues. Germline V gene sequence: CDR1 KGHDR, CDR2 SFDVKD. Trimming pared 9 bases from V and 9 bases from J, leaving 7 bases between. CDR3 amino acids: CATPRCYTF. The CDR3 DNA reads TGTGCCACCCCCAGGTGCTACACCTTC.